This T cell receptor (beta chain) derives from a study of blood T cell repertoires in COVID-19. For the study at large: The United States, Italy and Spain supplied acute and convalescent COVID-19 samples. From T cells, B-cell-depleted T cells, or PBMCs came the material, which was cDNA or gDNA.

The authors' processing: Reference gene primer amplification yielded estimated nucleated cell counts. The repertoire was sequenced with immunoSEQ multiplex PCR; TCRdb's copy has only in-frame clones and lacks some. Clone size and V and J calls were adopted from that table, with D and trimming inferred from the DNA. The sample contains 250,000 to 350,000 clones, roughly 90% of which appear only once. This CDR3 is built from 15 residues. Trimming left V 2 bases short and J 1 base short, with 10 bases between. Germline CDR1 and CDR2: SGHAT and FQNNGV. The chain joins TRBV11-2 to TRBJ2-3, with D perhaps matching TRBD1 (6 bases). The sequenced material came from peripheral blood. The TCR was taken from a woman aged 45 to 65 who had recovered from COVID-19. The CDR3 DNA sequence: TGTGCCAGCAGCTTACAGGGGTCCGGCACAGATACGCAGTATTTT. This sequence encodes CASSLQGSGTDTQYF.